The 5 T cell receptor beta chains in this list originate from one sample, sequenced in a study of blood T cell repertoires in COVID-19. Sequencing was performed with immunoSEQ multiplex PCR; in TCRdb, only in-frame clones are kept and a portion is missing. In the table there are about 270,000 clones, approximately 86% of which are singletons. Input material: PBMCs or T cells enriched from blood (not recorded which). All receptors come from a woman aged 18-35 years who had recovered from COVID-19.

This chain connects TRBV2 to TRBJ2-1, with 10 bases lining up with TRBD2. The V gene end was trimmed by 5 bases and the J gene end by 7 bases; junction bases not matched to a gene: 11. The CDR3 totals 16 residues. Germline assignment: CDR1 SNHLY and CDR2 FYNNEI. The CDR3 DNA reads as TGTGCCAGCAGTCTACTTGAGCGGGGGGGCGGAAATGAGCAGTTCTTC. This encodes CASSLLERGGGNEQFF.

This clone was seen once. The CDR3 loop reads CASSFSQLRSTDTQYF. The CDR3 DNA sequence: TGTGCCAGCAGCTTTTCGCAGTTGCGGAGCACAGATACGCAGTATTTT. This chain joins TRBV5-4 and TRBJ2-3; D uncertain. CDR3 length equals 16 residues. Trimming shortened V by 2 bases and J by 0 bases, and 13 bases separated the two germline ends. CDR1 and CDR2 from the germline V gene are SGHNT and YYREEE (reference sequence).

This chain uses TRBV5-1 with TRBJ2-7; no clear D. Trimming stripped 2 bases from V and 2 bases from J, with 11 bases between. The germline V gene encodes CDR1 SGHRS and CDR2 YFSETQ. The CDR3 is 14 amino acids. The CDR3 DNA is TGCGCCAGCAGCTTAAGAGACTCCGCCTACGAGCAGTACTTC. The encoded protein is CASSLRDSAYEQYF.

The CDR3 DNA follows: TGTGCCAGCAGTTTATTCTGGGACAGGGAAGCTGGCTACACCTTC. Encoded protein: CASSLFWDREAGYTF. The chain combines TRBV27 with TRBJ1-2; 9 bases align to TRBD1. Germline trimming cut 1 base from V and 7 bases from J; bases unmatched to any gene: 7. The germline V gene encodes CDR1 MNHEY and CDR2 SMNVEV (reference sequence). The length of the CDR3 is 15 residues.

The CDR3 is CASSLVGGGEGYGYTF. The CDR3 DNA follows: TGTGCCAGCAGCTTAGTGGGAGGGGGTGAGGGATATGGCTACACCTTC. The V and J genes are TRBV7-2 and TRBJ1-2, with D possibly TRBD1 on 6 matching bases. CDR1 is SGHTA and CDR2 is FQGNSA in the germline V gene. V lost 1 base and J lost 5, with 17 bases in between. The CDR3 sequence is 16 residues long.